What follows are 29 T cell receptor beta chains derived from one specimen sequenced in a study of cytomegalovirus exposure and HLA in healthy donors (TCRdb year 2017). The protocol used for the library was the immunoSEQ multiplex PCR assay. In its TCRdb copy, this immuneACCESS table keeps in-frame sequences only and misses some clones. Where compared with another copy, unresolved V genes explain less than half of these, and the others have no known cause. The table for this sample lists approximately 88,000 clones; approximately 96% of them were counted only once. The ten largest make up 1.3% of the sample. Sequenced material: PBMCs. Every receptor here comes from a woman between 18 and 29 years old in good health and CMV-seronegative.

V and J are TRBV11-2 and TRBJ2-7; TRBD1 agrees at 10 bases. Germline CDR1 and CDR2: SGHAT and FQNNGV. CDR3 length: 15 residues. The trim removed 5 bases at V and 0 bases at J, leaving 4 bases unmatched. CDR3 in amino acids: CASSERTGGSYEQYF. The CDR3 bases are TGTGCCAGCAGCGAAAGGACAGGGGGCTCCTACGAGCAGTACTTC.

The rearrangement links TRBV4-1 to TRBJ2-7; the D gene is possibly TRBD1 (6 bases). CDR1 is MGHRA and CDR2 is YSYEKL in the germline V gene. CDR3 length: 14 residues. V shed 3 bases and J shed 9 bases, with 18 bases lying between them. CDR3 coding DNA: TGCGCCAGCAGCCATTCAGGGGCTGATTCCGGGCAGTACTTC. Its protein product is CASSHSGADSGQYF.

The chain is built from TRBV7-9 and TRBJ2-1; D may be TRBD2 (6 bases). Germline V CDR1 and CDR2: SEHNR, FQNEAQ (reference sequence). This CDR3 has 16 residues. The germline V and J ends were trimmed by 11 bases and 1 base, with 21 bases remaining between them. The DNA of the CDR3 is TGTGCCCAAGCGGGTCTTTCATCAGGTTCCTACAATGAGCAGTTCTTC. Protein product: CAQAGLSSGSYNEQFF.

The chain carries TRBV13 and TRBJ2-7; perhaps TRBD1 as D (5 bases). Trimming pared 3 bases from V and 2 bases from J, leaving 8 bases between. The CDR3 length is 13 residues. Per the germline V gene, CDR1 is PRHDT and CDR2 is FYEKMQ (reference sequence). As DNA, the CDR3 is TGTGCCAGCAGCTTTCGGACAACCTACGAGCAGTACTTC. This encodes CASSFRTTYEQYF.

This clone was seen once. The chain employs TRBV4-2 and TRBJ2-4; perhaps TRBD2 as D (6 bases). CDR3 length equals 17 residues. CDR1 LGHNA and CDR2 YNFKEQ come from the germline V gene. With 4 bases removed from V and 0 bases from J, the gap between germline ends came to 16 bases. The CDR3 protein is CASSRDLTRLAKNIQYF. In DNA, the CDR3 is TGTGCCAGCAGCCGGGACCTGACTAGACTAGCCAAAAACATTCAGTACTTC.

V is TRBV5-1 and J is TRBJ1-1, with a possible D match to TRBD1 (6 bases). Trimming removed 5 bases from V and 2 bases from J, with 16 bases in between. The CDR3 runs 15 residues. From germline, CDR1 is SGHRS and CDR2 YFSETQ. CDR3 region: CASSSSWTDNTEAFF. The CDR3, as DNA: TGCGCCAGCAGTAGCTCTTGGACAGATAACACTGAAGCTTTCTTT. The variable domain in full, with the rest retrieved from reference TRBV5-1 and TRBJ1-1, is KAGVTQTPRYLIKTRGQQVTLSCSPISGHRSVSWYQQTPGQGLQFLFEYFSETQRNKGNFPGRFSGRQFSNSRSEMNVSTLELGDSALYLCASSSSWTDNTEAFFGQGTRLTVV.

This rearrangement joins TRBV2 to TRBJ2-5, with D possibly TRBD1 on 5 matching bases. V lost 3 bases to trimming and J lost 1 base, with 9 bases between them. The germline gives CDR1 SNHLY, CDR2 FYNNEI. The CDR3 runs 14 residues. CDR3 DNA: TGTGCCAGCAGTGACCCGACAGTCCAAGAGACCCAGTACTTC. Its protein is CASSDPTVQETQYF.

DNA of the CDR3: TGCGCCAGCAGCCAAAACAGGTACCAAGAGACCCAGTACTTC. It yields the protein CASSQNRYQETQYF. This chain joins TRBV4-1 and TRBJ2-5, with TRBD1 as a possible D gene (5 bases). The germline V gene has CDR1 MGHRA and CDR2 YSYEKL. Trimming stripped 2 bases from V and 0 bases from J, with 7 bases between. The length of the CDR3 is 14 residues.

The chain carries TRBV29-1 and TRBJ2-5, with 10 bases matching TRBD2. The trim removed 6 bases at V and 2 bases at J, leaving 6 bases unmatched. The CDR3 consists of 14 residues. Germline CDR1 is SQVTM and CDR2 is ANQGSEA. The DNA for the CDR3 is TGCAGCGTGTGGACTAGCGGTTCGCAAGAGACCCAGTACTTC. It codes for CSVWTSGSQETQYF. Full variable domain (rest looked up from reference TRBV29-1 and TRBJ2-5): SAVISQKPSRDICQRGTSLTIQCQVDSQVTMMFWYRQQPGQSLTLIATANQGSEATYESGFVIDKFPISRPNLTFSTLTVSNMSPEDSSIYLCSVWTSGSQETQYFGPGTRLLVL.

There are a few counts of this clone. This chain links TRBV5-1 with TRBJ2-1; possibly TRBD1 for D (6 bases). There are 14 residues in the CDR3. V was trimmed by 5 bases and J by 8 bases, leaving 17 bases between them. Germline V gene data show CDR1 as SGHRS and CDR2 as YFSETQ. Written as DNA, the CDR3 is TGCGCCAGCAGGGGGATTAGCGAGGGGGATGAGCAGTTCTTC. It codes for CASRGISEGDEQFF.

The V gene is TRBV10-3, the J gene TRBJ1-2; 9 positions agree with TRBD1. CDR1 and CDR2 (germline): ENHRY, SYGVKD. The V and J ends lost 5 bases and 4 bases, in that order; junction bases with no gene match: 8. The CDR3 totals 15 residues. The CDR3 region is CAISNPRDRVYGYTF. The DNA of the CDR3 is TGTGCCATCAGTAACCCCCGGGACAGGGTCTATGGCTACACCTTC.

This sequence joins TRBV19 and TRBJ2-7; D is undetermined. V was pared by 6 bases and J by 0 bases, with 6 bases between. The V gene's germline CDR1 is LNHDA and CDR2 SQIVND (reference sequence). There are 12 residues in the CDR3. The CDR3 coding sequence is TGTGCCAGTAGGGGCAACTCCTACGAGCAGTACTTC. Encoded protein: CASRGNSYEQYF.

This rearrangement joins TRBV10-1 to TRBJ2-3, with 8 positions matching TRBD2. Germline CDR1 and CDR2: WNHNN and SYGVQD (reference sequence). J was trimmed by 2 bases and V by 3 bases; bases with no gene match: 16. This CDR3 has 19 residues. For the CDR3, the DNA is TGCGCCAGCAGTGAAGGGGACATAATTAGCGGGACCACCACAGATACGCAGTATTTT. Protein product: CASSEGDIISGTTTDTQYF.

This clone is a singleton in its sample. The chain links TRBV9 to TRBJ2-7; 7 nucleotides match TRBD2. The V gene end was trimmed by 3 bases and the J gene end by 3 bases; junction bases not matched to a gene: 9. CDR1 SGDLS and CDR2 YYNGEE come from the germline V gene. The CDR3 spans 15 residues. The CDR3 loop reads CASSGREKSLYEQYF. Here the CDR3 DNA reads TGTGCCAGCAGCGGGCGGGAGAAGAGCCTCTACGAGCAGTACTTC.

This clone came up a few times. The genes are TRBV9 and TRBJ2-1, with D tentatively TRBD1 (5 bases). The CDR3 has 16 amino acids. V lost 2 bases and J 7 bases, leaving 19 bases between the germline ends. Germline V gives CDR1 SGDLS, CDR2 YYNGEE. The CDR3 DNA follows: TGTGCCAGCAGCGTCCTGGCCGCGACAGTTATGAATGAGCAGTTCTTC. This gives the protein CASSVLAATVMNEQFF.

V gene TRBV6-1 combines with J gene TRBJ2-5; TRBD2 matches 10 bases. This CDR3 region has 17 residues. The ends lost 2 bases at V and 5 bases at J; junction bases unmatched: 11. Germline V CDR1 and CDR2: MNHNS, SASEGT. The CDR3: CASSEWASGRSEETQYF. The CDR3, as DNA: TGTGCCAGCAGTGAATGGGCTAGCGGGAGATCTGAGGAGACCCAGTACTTC.

The chain links TRBV6-4 to TRBJ2-2; the match to TRBD2 covers 8 bases. Germline V gives CDR1 MRHNA, CDR2 SNTAGT. With 3 bases clipped from V and 7 bases from J, the junction kept 7 bases outside the gene matches. This CDR3 is built from 15 residues. CDR3 in DNA: TGTGCCAGCAGTGAAGATAGCGGGATAAGCGGGGAGCTGTTTTTT. Translation gives CASSEDSGISGELFF.

The CDR3: CASSVENLSNTIYF. CDR3 DNA sequence: TGTGCCAGCAGTGTTGAGAATTTGAGCAACACCATATATTTT. The V gene is TRBV6-1, the J gene TRBJ1-3; D not certain. V lost 4 bases and J lost 7, with 14 bases in between. The CDR3 runs 14 residues. The germline gives CDR1 MNHNS, CDR2 SASEGT.

This chain links TRBV15 with TRBJ1-4; D perhaps matches TRBD1 (6 bases). Germline V gene lookup returns CDR1 LNHNV and CDR2 YYDKDF (reference sequence). The CDR3 runs to 16 residues. Trimming cost V 0 bases and J 2 bases, with 10 bases left between them. CDR3 nucleotide sequence: TGTGCCACCAGCAGAGATGCAACAGGGACTAATGAAAAACTGTTTTTT. Amino acids: CATSRDATGTNEKLFF. The full variable domain, with the rest looked up from reference TRBV15 and TRBJ1-4, is DAMVIQNPRYQVTQFGKPVTLSCSQTLNHNVMYWYQQKSSQAPKLLFHYYDKDFNNEADTPDNFQSRRPNTSFCFLDIRSPGLGDTAMYLCATSRDATGTNEKLFFGSGTQLSVL.

This clone was found once. The V call is TRBV5-6, the J call TRBJ1-3; D is possibly TRBD1 (6 bases). The CDR3 runs to 16 residues. V was shortened by 1 base and J by 2 bases, with 13 bases between the two germline ends. The V gene's germline CDR1 is SGHDT and CDR2 YYEEEE. In DNA form, the CDR3 reads TGTGCCAGCAGCTTGATTGGCGGGGGCACTGGAAACACCATATATTTT. Translation: CASSLIGGGTGNTIYF.

The chain combines TRBV6-5 with TRBJ2-1; 8 nucleotides align to TRBD2. Germline V lookup: CDR1 MNHEY, CDR2 SVGAGI. The CDR3 has 13 residues. J gave up 5 bases and V 6 bases, and 3 bases lay outside the gene matches. The CDR3 nucleotides read TGTGCCAGCAGGCGGACTAGCAACAATGAGCAGTTCTTC. Its translation: CASRRTSNNEQFF.

This clone was observed once. This chain uses TRBV7-2 with TRBJ2-3; tentatively, D is TRBD1 (6 bases). Germline values: CDR1 SGHTA, CDR2 FQGNSA. This CDR3 comprises 14 residues. V dropped 5 bases and J dropped 0 bases, with 9 bases sitting between them. This CDR3 is CASSTTGSTDTQYF. The CDR3 DNA reads TGTGCCAGCAGCACTACAGGGAGCACAGATACGCAGTATTTT.

The chain links TRBV18 to TRBJ2-1; 8 bases fit TRBD2. The CDR3 consists of 14 residues. V gave up 4 bases and J gave up 5 bases; unmatched junction bases: 4. In germline, CDR1 is KGHSH, CDR2 LQKENI. The CDR3 DNA reads as TGTGCCAGCTCACGTGCTAGCGGGCACAATGAGCAGTTCTTC. Translated, it gives CASSRASGHNEQFF. Using reference TRBV18 and TRBJ2-1 for the parts outside the CDR3, the full variable domain is NAGVMQNPRHLVRRRGQEARLRCSPMKGHSHVYWYRQLPEEGLKFMVYLQKENIIDESGMPKERFSAEFPKEGPSILRIQQVVRGDSAAYFCASSRASGHNEQFFGPGTRLTVL.

J is TRBJ2-1 and V is TRBV5-1; tentative D call: TRBD1 (6 bases). V lost 6 bases and J 4 bases, leaving 11 bases between the germline ends. This CDR3 has 13 amino acids. CDR1 and CDR2 (germline): SGHRS, YFSETQ. The CDR3 reads CASTGQTYNEQFF. The CDR3, as DNA: TGCGCCAGCACAGGACAGACGTACAATGAGCAGTTCTTC.

The V and J genes are TRBV28 and TRBJ2-5, with TRBD2 matching 11 bases. J gave up 2 bases and V 5 bases, and 1 base lay outside the gene matches. CDR1 is MDHEN, CDR2 SYDVKM, per germline. The CDR3 has 14 amino acids. The CDR3: CASSRTSGQETQYF. CDR3 bases: TGTGCCAGCAGTCGGACTAGCGGGCAAGAGACCCAGTACTTC.

This clone was recorded a few times. The rearrangement joins TRBV5-1 to TRBJ2-7; TRBD1 matches at 7 bases. Per the germline V gene, CDR1 is SGHRS and CDR2 is YFSETQ. This CDR3 has 14 amino acids. The ends lost 4 bases at V and 0 bases at J; junction bases unmatched: 4. CDR3: CASSMGTASYEQYF. The CDR3 DNA follows: TGCGCCAGCAGCATGGGGACAGCCTCCTACGAGCAGTACTTC.

The J gene is TRBJ2-7, the V gene TRBV7-9; no firm D call. The CDR3 runs 13 residues. The V gene lost 3 bases and the J gene lost 0 bases, with 6 bases spanning the gap. Germline V lookup: CDR1 SEHNR, CDR2 FQNEAQ (reference sequence). The CDR3 sequence is CASSFLSSYEQYF. The CDR3 DNA sequence: TGTGCCAGCAGCTTCCTGAGCTCCTACGAGCAGTACTTC.

The chain employs TRBV7-9 and TRBJ2-5; 8 positions agree with TRBD2. CDR1 is SEHNR, CDR2 FQNEAQ, per germline (reference sequence). The CDR3 is 15 amino acids. V shed 3 bases and J 4 bases; nucleotides not matched to a gene: 7. This chain's CDR3 is CASSFNSGKAETQYF. The CDR3 region has the DNA TGTGCCAGCAGCTTCAATAGCGGGAAGGCAGAGACCCAGTACTTC.

This chain connects TRBV27 to TRBJ2-2; D possibly corresponds to TRBD1 (5 bases). The ends were cut back, 0 bases at V and 4 bases at J, with 15 bases in the middle. The CDR3 is made up of 17 amino acids. The V gene's germline CDR1 is MNHEY and CDR2 SMNVEV (reference sequence). CDR3 protein: CASSLSYRQGSTGELFF. The CDR3 DNA sequence: TGTGCCAGCAGTTTATCGTATAGGCAGGGAAGCACCGGGGAGCTGTTTTTT.